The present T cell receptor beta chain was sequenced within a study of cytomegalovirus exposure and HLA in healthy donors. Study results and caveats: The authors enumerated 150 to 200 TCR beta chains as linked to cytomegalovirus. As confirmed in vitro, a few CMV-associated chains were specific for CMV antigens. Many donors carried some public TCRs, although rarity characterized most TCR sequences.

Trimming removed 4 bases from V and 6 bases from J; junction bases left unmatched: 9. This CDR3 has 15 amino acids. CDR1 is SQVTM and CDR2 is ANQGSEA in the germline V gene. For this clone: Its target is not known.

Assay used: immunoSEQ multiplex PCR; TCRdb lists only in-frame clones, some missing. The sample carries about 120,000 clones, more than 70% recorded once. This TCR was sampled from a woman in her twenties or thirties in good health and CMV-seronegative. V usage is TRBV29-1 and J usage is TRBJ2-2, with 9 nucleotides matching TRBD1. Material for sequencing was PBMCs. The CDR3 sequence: CSVVFLTGGSGELFF. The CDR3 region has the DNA TGCAGCGTTGTGTTTTTGACAGGGGGTTCCGGGGAGCTGTTTTTT.